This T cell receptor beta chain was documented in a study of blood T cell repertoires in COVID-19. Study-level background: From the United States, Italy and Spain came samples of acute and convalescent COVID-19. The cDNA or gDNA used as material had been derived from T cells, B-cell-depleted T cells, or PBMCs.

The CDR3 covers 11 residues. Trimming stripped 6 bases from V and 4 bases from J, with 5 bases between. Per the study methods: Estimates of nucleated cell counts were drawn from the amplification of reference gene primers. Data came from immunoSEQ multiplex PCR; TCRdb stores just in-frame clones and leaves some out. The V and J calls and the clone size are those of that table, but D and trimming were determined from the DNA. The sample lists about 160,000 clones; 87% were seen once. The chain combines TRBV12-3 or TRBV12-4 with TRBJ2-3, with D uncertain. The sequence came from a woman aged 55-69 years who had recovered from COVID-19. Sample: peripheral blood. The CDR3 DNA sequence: TGTGCCAGCAGCCTCGCAGATACGCAGTATTTT. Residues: CASSLADTQYF.